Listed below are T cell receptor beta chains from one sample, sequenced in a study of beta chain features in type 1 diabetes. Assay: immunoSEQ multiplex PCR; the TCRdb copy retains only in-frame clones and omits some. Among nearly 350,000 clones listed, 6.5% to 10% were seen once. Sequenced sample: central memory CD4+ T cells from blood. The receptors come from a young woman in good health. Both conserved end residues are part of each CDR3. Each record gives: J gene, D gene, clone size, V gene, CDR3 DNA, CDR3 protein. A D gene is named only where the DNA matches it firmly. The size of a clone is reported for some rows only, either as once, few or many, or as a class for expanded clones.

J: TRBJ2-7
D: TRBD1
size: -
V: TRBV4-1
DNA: TGCGCCAGCAGCCCGCTCGGACAGGGGATTTACGAGCAGTACTTC
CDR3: CASSPLGQGIYEQYF

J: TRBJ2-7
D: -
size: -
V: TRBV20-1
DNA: TGCAGTGCGACCCGGGGGTGGGAGCAGTACTTC
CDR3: CSATRGWEQYF

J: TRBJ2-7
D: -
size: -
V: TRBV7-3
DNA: TGTGCCAGCAGCTTTAGCGGAGGAGGCTTATACGAGCAGTACTTC
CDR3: CASSFSGGGLYEQYF

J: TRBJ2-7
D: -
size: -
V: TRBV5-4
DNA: TGTGCCAGCAGCCAAGCTCAGCTAGGAAGTGCATCCCACGAGCAGTACTTC
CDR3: CASSQAQLGSASHEQYF

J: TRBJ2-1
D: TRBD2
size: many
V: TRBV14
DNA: TGTGCCAGCAGCCGCGAGACTAGCGGGGTAGGTTGGCAGTTCTTC
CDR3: CASSRETSGVGWQFF

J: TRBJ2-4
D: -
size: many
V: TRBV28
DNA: TGTGCCAGCAGTTTCCACGTGTCGTTAGCCAAAAACATTCAGTACTTC
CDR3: CASSFHVSLAKNIQYF

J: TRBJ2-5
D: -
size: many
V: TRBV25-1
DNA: TGTGCCAGCAGTGCTGATAACATTCAAGAGACCCAGTACTTC
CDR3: CASSADNIQETQYF

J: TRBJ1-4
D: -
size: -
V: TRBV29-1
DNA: TGCAGCGCCCGCACAGGAACAACTAATGAAAAACTGTTTTTT
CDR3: CSARTGTTNEKLFF

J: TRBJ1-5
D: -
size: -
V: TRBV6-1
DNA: TGTGCCAGCAGTGAATTCGGACAAGGTCAGCCCCAGCATTTT
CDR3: CASSEFGQGQPQHF

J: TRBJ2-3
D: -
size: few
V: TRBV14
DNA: TGTGCCAGCAGCCAAGAAGCAACTGGAGGCACAGATACGCAGTATTTT
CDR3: CASSQEATGGTDTQYF

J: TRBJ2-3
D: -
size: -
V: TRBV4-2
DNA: TGTGCCAGCAGCCAAGTGGGCACAGATACGCAGTATTTT
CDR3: CASSQVGTDTQYF

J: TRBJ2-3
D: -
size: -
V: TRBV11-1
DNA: TGTGCCAGCAGCTTAGGGACGGCGGGCTTCACAGATACGCAGTATTTT
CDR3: CASSLGTAGFTDTQYF

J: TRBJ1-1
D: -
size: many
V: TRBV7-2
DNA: TGTGCCAGCAGCTGGTACTCAGCGAACACTGAAGCTTTCTTT
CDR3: CASSWYSANTEAFF

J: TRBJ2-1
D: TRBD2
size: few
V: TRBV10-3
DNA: TGTGCCATCAGTGAGTGGGCGAGGGAGGGACGCAATGAGCAGTTCTTC
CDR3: CAISEWAREGRNEQFF

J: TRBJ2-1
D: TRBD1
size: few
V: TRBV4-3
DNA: TGCGCCAGCAGCCAGGCCGGGACAGGGGTAAGGAATGAGCAGTTCTTC
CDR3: CASSQAGTGVRNEQFF

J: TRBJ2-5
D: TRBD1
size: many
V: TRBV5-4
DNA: TGTGCCAGCAGCGGGGGACAGGGATTGTCAGAGACCCAGTACTTC
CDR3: CASSGGQGLSETQYF

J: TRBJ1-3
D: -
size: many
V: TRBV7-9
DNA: TGTGCCAGCAAGAGGGCTAGCTCTGGAAACACCATATATTTT
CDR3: CASKRASSGNTIYF